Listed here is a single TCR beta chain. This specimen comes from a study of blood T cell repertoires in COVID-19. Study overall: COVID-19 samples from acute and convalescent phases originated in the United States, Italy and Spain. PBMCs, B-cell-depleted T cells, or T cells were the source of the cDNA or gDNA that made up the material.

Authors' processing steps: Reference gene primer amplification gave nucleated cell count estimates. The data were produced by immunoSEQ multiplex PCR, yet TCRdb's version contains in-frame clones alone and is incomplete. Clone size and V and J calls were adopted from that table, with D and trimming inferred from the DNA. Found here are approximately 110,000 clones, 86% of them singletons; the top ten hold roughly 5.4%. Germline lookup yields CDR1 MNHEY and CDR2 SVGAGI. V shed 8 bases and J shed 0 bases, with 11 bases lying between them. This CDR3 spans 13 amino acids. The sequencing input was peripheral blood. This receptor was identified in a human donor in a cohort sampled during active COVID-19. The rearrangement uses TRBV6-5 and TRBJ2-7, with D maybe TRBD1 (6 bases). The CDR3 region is CASGRDNSYEQYF. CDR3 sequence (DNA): TGTGCCAGCGGTCGGGACAACTCCTACGAGCAGTACTTC.